Described below is a single T cell receptor beta chain sequence and its context. The data stem from a study of T cells in Graves' hyperthyroidism and ophthalmopathy. PBMCs stemmed from approximately 10 ml fresh peripheral blood. Amplified regions were TCR beta CDR3 sequences from RNA transcripts. The HTBI primer set was used in a first-round RT-PCR of the TCR CDR3. TCRdb independently ran MiXCR on the multiplex PCR reads; one entry per CDR3 protein. The sample has about 350,000 distinct CDR3 sequences; less than 20% are singletons. CDR1 is MNHEY and CDR2 is SVGEGT in the germline V gene. The CDR3 has 15 residues. The V and J ends lost 2 bases and 0 bases respectively, with 8 bases between them.

This rearrangement joins TRBV6-2 or TRBV6-3 to TRBJ1-3; no clear D gene. The sample taken for sequencing was blood. The TCR comes from a woman between 40 and 50 years old with Graves' ophthalmopathy. In nucleotides, the CDR3 is TGTGCCAGCAGTTACGGGCAGGACTCTGGAAACACCATATATTTT. This sequence encodes CASSYGQDSGNTIYF.